This T cell receptor (beta chain) was sequenced for a study of Graves' ophthalmopathy and Graves' hyperthyroidism. Study summary: Peripheral blood was gathered at first diagnosis, ahead of any treatment whatsoever. Points from the study as a whole: Discrimination between ophthalmopathy and stable hyperthyroidism by a 13-signature model showed roughly 88% sensitivity and 70% to 82% specificity.

Serum thyroxine and TRAb, along with clinical symptoms, thyroid ultrasound and orbital computed tomography, were what diagnosis relied on. Amplification from RNA transcripts yielded the TCR beta CDR3 regions. HTBI primers served in a first-round RT-PCR, which a second-round multiplex PCR followed. A single record per CDR3 protein comes from TCRdb applying MiXCR to the multiplex PCR reads. The sample lists about 700,000 distinct CDR3 sequences, 35% to 50% seen once, with 44% in the top ten. Ten or more counts support this clonotype. Its cognate antigen is unknown. Per germline, CDR1 LNHDA and CDR2 SQIVND (reference sequence). This CDR3 has 14 amino acids. V was trimmed by 3 bases and J by 8 bases, leaving 13 bases between them.

Source material: peripheral blood. The sequence came from an adult man with Graves' ophthalmopathy. This chain joins TRBV19 and TRBJ1-4, with D hard to call. CDR3 nucleotides: TGTGCCAGTAGTATCCAACTACCAGGAGAAAAACTGTTTTTT. This codes for CASSIQLPGEKLFF.